The rows below give T cell receptor beta chains drawn from one sample of a study of T cells after posttransplantation cyclophosphamide. The protocol was immunoSEQ multiplex PCR, while the TCRdb copy is restricted to in-frame clones and leaves out a portion. The sample yields fewer than 55,000 clones, without any singletons. The sample consisted of PBMCs. All receptors come from a man between 35 and 55 years old in good health, CMV-negative, and a related stem cell transplant donor. Both conserved end residues are part of each CDR3. D genes are given only for firm matches. Size values are once, few and many counts, or a class for expanded clones, and some rows have none.

V	D	J	size	DNA	CDR3
TRBV9	NA	TRBJ2-3	few	TGTGCCAGCAGCGTAGTAGCAGGGGGCACAGATACGCAGTATTTT	CASSVVAGGTDTQYF
TRBV4-2	NA	TRBJ1-5	many	TGTGCCAGCAGCCAAGAACGGGACATCAATCAGCCCCAGCATTTT	CASSQERDINQPQHF
TRBV19	TRBD1	TRBJ2-7	few	TGTGCCAGTAGTATGACAGGTAGACAGGGGGCATTCAACAGCGAGCAGTACTTC	CASSMTGRQGAFNSEQYF
TRBV6-5	NA	TRBJ1-1	many	TGTGCCAGCAGTTACATCCGGGACAACCCCACTGAAGCTTTCTTT	CASSYIRDNPTEAFF
TRBV29-1	NA	TRBJ2-1	few	TGCAGCGTTGAACCAGGGACTTACAATGAGCAGTTCTTC	CSVEPGTYNEQFF
TRBV6-4	NA	TRBJ2-3	NA	TGTGCCAGCAAGTATCGGCGGGGAGCCGCCAAAAGCACAGATACGCAGTATTTT	CASKYRRGAAKSTDTQYF
TRBV11-3	NA	TRBJ1-3	many	TGTGCCAGCAGTAACAGGTTTGAGGACACCATATATTTT	CASSNRFEDTIYF
TRBV7-2	NA	TRBJ2-2	many	TGTGCCAGCAGCGTAGGTCCACTGAACACCGGGGAGCTGTTTTTT	CASSVGPLNTGELFF
TRBV6-1	NA	TRBJ2-3	many	TGTGCCAGCAGTGGTACCGGGGGAGATACGCAGTATTTT	CASSGTGGDTQYF
TRBV27	TRBD2	TRBJ2-2	few	TGTGCCAGCAGTTGGGGACTAAACACCGGGGAGCTGTTTTTT	CASSWGLNTGELFF
TRBV19	TRBD1	TRBJ1-5	many	TGTGCCAGTAGTATCCGGGGACAGGGGGCTAGGCGCAATCAGCCCCAGCATTTT	CASSIRGQGARRNQPQHF
TRBV11-2	NA	TRBJ2-5	many	TGTGCCAGCACACGGAGCTCGAGAGAGACCCAGTACTTC	CASTRSSRETQYF
TRBV7-7	NA	TRBJ2-1	few	TGTGCCAGCAGCCGAGATGGTCGGACAGAGCAGTTCTTC	CASSRDGRTEQFF
TRBV19	TRBD1	TRBJ1-2	many	TGTGCCAGTAGTTCCTGGACAGGGGAAAATGGCTACACCTTC	CASSSWTGENGYTF
TRBV10-2	NA	TRBJ1-1	many	TGCGCCAGCAGTGAGGGAAGAGGGAAAACAGCGGCTTTCTTT	CASSEGRGKTAAFF
TRBV5-1	TRBD2	TRBJ2-2	many	TGCGCCAGCAGCTTGACTAGCGGGACAAACACCGGGGAGCTGTTTTTT	CASSLTSGTNTGELFF
TRBV5-6	TRBD2	TRBJ2-1	NA	TGTGCCAGCAGCTTTCCCGCTAGCGGGATCGATGAGCAGTTCTTC	CASSFPASGIDEQFF
TRBV2	TRBD1	TRBJ2-7	many	TGTGCCGGAACCGGGACAGTAACCTCCTACGAGCAGTACTTC	CAGTGTVTSYEQYF
TRBV29-1	NA	TRBJ1-3	many	TGCAGCGTTGAAGTCTTCGACAGCCGCGCCATATATTTT	CSVEVFDSRAIYF
TRBV6-5	NA	TRBJ2-1	NA	TGTGCCAGCAGCCGGACTAACGCCAATGAGCAGTTCTTC	CASSRTNANEQFF
TRBV7-8	TRBD2	TRBJ2-1	many	TGTGCCAGCAGCCCCGGGACTAGCGGGAGGTATACCTCCTACAATGAGCAGTTCTTC	CASSPGTSGRYTSYNEQFF
TRBV11-3	NA	TRBJ1-1	many	TGTGCCAGCAGCTTAGAATGGGGGGATGAAGCTTTCTTT	CASSLEWGDEAFF
TRBV19	NA	TRBJ2-3	many	TGTGCCAGTAGTATGCGTAGACTTCAAGACACAGATACGCAGTATTTT	CASSMRRLQDTDTQYF
TRBV30	NA	TRBJ2-3	many	TGTGCCTGGAGTGCCTTGACTAGCACAGATACGCAGTATTTT	CAWSALTSTDTQYF
TRBV10-3	NA	TRBJ2-1	many	TGTGCCATCAGTGATGCGGGGTTGGTGAGCTACAATGAGCAGTTCTTC	CAISDAGLVSYNEQFF
TRBV25-1	NA	TRBJ2-2	few	TGTGCCAGCAGTGAATCGGGCAGGGGGGCGAACACCGGGGAGCTGTTTTTT	CASSESGRGANTGELFF
TRBV7-9	NA	TRBJ1-1	many	TGTGCCAGCAGCTACCTGAGGGGAGGAAACACTGAAGCTTTCTTT	CASSYLRGGNTEAFF
TRBV4-1	NA	TRBJ1-4	many	TGCGCCAGCAGCCAGGCTCAGGGCCCTAATGAAAAACTGTTTTTT	CASSQAQGPNEKLFF
TRBV19	NA	TRBJ1-5	many	TGTGCCAGTAGTATACCCAGGACAAAAGGAAATCAGCCCCAGCATTTT	CASSIPRTKGNQPQHF
TRBV13	TRBD2	TRBJ2-1	few	TGTGCCAGCAGCTTAGAAGGGGAGGGCTCCTACAATGAGCAGTTCTTC	CASSLEGEGSYNEQFF
TRBV4-3	NA	TRBJ1-1	many	TGCGCCAGCAGCCAAGACAGGGTGATGAACACTGAAGCTTTCTTT	CASSQDRVMNTEAFF
TRBV6-5	TRBD1	TRBJ1-2	NA	TGTGCCAGCAGCGAACCGGACAGGTCCGATGGCTACACCTTC	CASSEPDRSDGYTF
TRBV7-3	NA	TRBJ2-2	many	TGTGCCAGCAGCCCCGGAGGGGCCTACACCGGGGAGCTGTTTTTT	CASSPGGAYTGELFF
TRBV10-3	TRBD1	TRBJ2-7	many	TGTGCCATCAGGCAGGGGGCAGTCCCCTACGAGCAGTACTTC	CAIRQGAVPYEQYF
TRBV6-5	NA	TRBJ1-1	few	TGTGCCAGCAGGAAAGCCTCAGGGAACACTGAAGCTTTCTTT	CASRKASGNTEAFF
TRBV5-6	NA	TRBJ2-6	many	TGTGCCAGCAGCCCGGGCGGGTCTGGGGCCAACGTCCTGACTTTC	CASSPGGSGANVLTF
TRBV30	NA	TRBJ1-1	many	TGTGCCTGGCCCCTTCCTATTGAGTGGACTGAAGCTTTCTTT	CAWPLPIEWTEAFF
TRBV9	NA	TRBJ2-1	NA	TGTGCCAGCAGCGTAGACCAAGGTGTGGCGGGACTTCGTTCCAATGAGCAGTTCTTC	CASSVDQGVAGLRSNEQFF
TRBV2	NA	TRBJ2-7	many	TGTGCCAGCAGTACGGACACTTCCTCCTACGAGCAGTACTTC	CASSTDTSSYEQYF
TRBV18	TRBD1	TRBJ2-2	many	TGTGCCAGCTCACCACCCGGGACAGGTTCGAACACCGGGGAGCTGTTTTTT	CASSPPGTGSNTGELFF
TRBV7-7	TRBD2	TRBJ2-1	many	TGTGCTAGCAGCCCAGGCGGGGGACCACCTCGGGCTGAGCAGTTCTTC	CASSPGGGPPRAEQFF
TRBV15	NA	TRBJ1-3	many	TGTGCCACCAGCAGAGGGAGAGACAGGGGAAACACCATATATTTT	CATSRGRDRGNTIYF
TRBV4-2	NA	TRBJ1-3	many	TGTGCCAGCAGCCAAGGTCAGGGAACGGGAAACACCATATATTTT	CASSQGQGTGNTIYF
TRBV4-3	NA	TRBJ1-5	many	TGCGCCAGCAGCCAAGCCATCTCCGGGCCCCAGCATTTT	CASSQAISGPQHF
TRBV19	TRBD1	TRBJ1-4	many	TGTGCCAGTAGTATACGGGTGCAGGGGGCGGAAAAACTGTTTTTT	CASSIRVQGAEKLFF
TRBV11-1	NA	TRBJ2-2	many	TGTGCCAGCAGCTTAGCAGAGTTAACCGGGGAGCTGTTTTTT	CASSLAELTGELFF
TRBV5-1	NA	TRBJ1-1	many	TGCGCCAGCAGCTTGGATGGGGGGGCGCGAGGTACTGAAGCTTTCTTT	CASSLDGGARGTEAFF
TRBV7-9	TRBD1	TRBJ1-6	many	TGTGCCAGCAGCCCCTCCGGGACAGCTTCACCCCTCCACTTT	CASSPSGTASPLHF
TRBV5-4	TRBD2	TRBJ2-1	many	TGTGCCAGCAGCCTAAGACTAGCCCCGAGCTCCTACAATGAGCAGTTCTTC	CASSLRLAPSSYNEQFF
TRBV29-1	NA	TRBJ1-6	many	TGCAGCGCCCTCGGGAGGGATTTGACCCTCCACTTT	CSALGRDLTLHF
TRBV21-1	NA	TRBJ1-2	many	TGTGCCAGCAGCCCTGGACAGGGGGCGCATTATGGCTACACCTTC	CASSPGQGAHYGYTF